These 4 T cell receptor beta chains came from one sample sequenced in a study of T-cell reconstitution after alpha-beta-depleted transplantation in children. A library of TCRbeta sequences, prepared with unique molecular identifiers, was generated. TCRdb ran MiXCR on the PCR reads and lists one entry per CDR3 protein. Among a few hundred thousand distinct CDR3 sequences listed, approximately 10% were seen once. Sequences were derived from PBMCs, sampled before TCRalphabeta/CD19-depleted stem cell transplant. The source is a child under three years old with acute myeloid leukemia, due to receive a stem cell transplant.

This clonotype was observed at least ten times. The rearrangement links TRBV3-1 to TRBJ2-7; 7 bases map to TRBD2. This CDR3 comprises 14 residues. V trimming: 4 bases; J trimming: 0 bases; junction bases outside the gene matches: 3. Germline V CDR1 and CDR2: LGHDT, YNNKEL (reference sequence). CDR3 region: CASSRGGSSYEQYF. DNA of the CDR3: TGTGCCAGCAGCCGCGGGGGTTCCTCCTACGAGCAGTACTTC.

This clonotype was counted ten times or more. This rearrangement joins TRBV10-3 to TRBJ1-5; the match to TRBD1 covers 8 bases. Unmatched junction bases numbered 3, after V lost 3 bases and J lost 2 bases. The CDR3 sequence is 15 residues long. Germline V CDR1 and CDR2: ENHRY, SYGVKD. CDR3 bases: TGTGCCATCAGTGATTCGGGACAGGGCAATCAGCCCCAGCATTTT. Its protein is CAISDSGQGNQPQHF.

This clonotype was counted many times. The chain employs TRBV20-1 and TRBJ2-7; D call uncertain. The germline CDR1 and CDR2 sequences are DFQATT and SNEGSKA (reference sequence). Between the trimmed V and J ends, which lost 3 bases and 1 base, there was a span of 7 bases. The CDR3 runs 12 residues. The CDR3 is CSARRRSYEQYF. CDR3 DNA sequence: TGCAGTGCTAGGCGGCGATCCTACGAGCAGTACTTC.

Concerning this clonotype itself: A single base separates this from a much larger clone, so it may be a read error. The chain joins TRBV6-2 or TRBV6-3 to TRBJ1-3; 7 bases are shared with TRBD1. The CDR3 totals 16 residues. With 4 bases clipped from V and 0 bases from J, the junction kept 6 bases outside the gene matches. Per germline, CDR1 MNHEY and CDR2 SVGEGT. The CDR3 reads CASSSWDSASGNTIYF. The CDR3 bases are TGTGCCAGCAGTTCCTGGGACAGCGCCTCTGGAAACACCATATATTTT.